This T cell receptor (beta chain) was identified during a study of blood T cell repertoires in COVID-19. Study as a whole: Collection of acute and convalescent COVID-19 samples took place in the United States, Italy and Spain.

A Seattle source enrolled patients during active infection and followed them longitudinally. As handled by the study authors: Reference gene primer amplification gave estimated nucleated cell counts. The repertoire was sequenced with immunoSEQ multiplex PCR; TCRdb's copy has only in-frame clones and lacks some. The D gene and trimming were derived from the DNA, and the V and J assignments and clone size from that table. The sample holds about 300,000 clones; over 85% are singletons and the top ten take around 1.9%. Trimming stripped 0 bases from V and 4 bases from J, with 4 bases between. Germline V CDR1 and CDR2: MNHEY, SVGEGT. This CDR3 has 13 amino acids. In its sample, this clone was seen once.

The sequenced sample was peripheral blood. The chain couples TRBV6-2 or TRBV6-3 to TRBJ2-1; D unclear. The source is a woman aged 25-40 years with COVID-19, enrolled during active disease. CDR3 in amino acids: CASSYSLYNEQFF. The DNA of the CDR3 is TGTGCCAGCAGTTACTCCCTTTACAATGAGCAGTTCTTC.